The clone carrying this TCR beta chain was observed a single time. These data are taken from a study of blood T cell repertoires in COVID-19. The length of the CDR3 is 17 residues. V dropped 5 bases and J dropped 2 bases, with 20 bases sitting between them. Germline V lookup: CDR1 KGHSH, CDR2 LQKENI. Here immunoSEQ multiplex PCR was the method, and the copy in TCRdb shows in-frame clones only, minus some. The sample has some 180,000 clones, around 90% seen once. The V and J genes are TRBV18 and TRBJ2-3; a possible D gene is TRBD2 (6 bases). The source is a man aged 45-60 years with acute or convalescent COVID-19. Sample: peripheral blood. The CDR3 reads CASSARGSSDNTDTQYF. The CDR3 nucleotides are TGTGCCAGCTCAGCCCGAGGGTCTAGCGATAACACAGATACGCAGTATTTT.